Below, one T cell receptor beta chain is given with its context. At one end the junction does not follow the germline gene, possibly because of a read error. The time point: pre-sensitization, week 0. Treatment in this sample: therapeutic diphenylcyclopropenone sensitization with weekly scalp DPC. Blood was collected ahead of every patch test applied. Each CDR3 protein gets one entry after TCRdb re-called the RACE reads with MiXCR. The table lists around 180,000 distinct CDR3 sequences, nearly 30% of them singletons. The data belong to a study of human T cells and chemical hapten exposure. Study in general: Patch tests containing 0.01% DPC, applied to the upper back, were read at 6 days.

This specimen was whole blood, taken in connection with sensitization to the hapten diphenylcyclopropenone (DPC). The TCR originated in a woman aged 30 to 39 with alopecia areata. Some clones in this sample may be carry-over from other donors' samples.

DNA of the CDR3: TGCAGTGCTCGTGGTGGGAACGCTGAAGCTTTCTTT. This gives the protein CSARGGNAEAFF. The chain is built from TRBV20-1 and TRBJ1-1; no reliable D call. The CDR3 has 12 amino acids. Germline-derived CDR1 and CDR2 are DFQATT and SNEGSKA (reference sequence).